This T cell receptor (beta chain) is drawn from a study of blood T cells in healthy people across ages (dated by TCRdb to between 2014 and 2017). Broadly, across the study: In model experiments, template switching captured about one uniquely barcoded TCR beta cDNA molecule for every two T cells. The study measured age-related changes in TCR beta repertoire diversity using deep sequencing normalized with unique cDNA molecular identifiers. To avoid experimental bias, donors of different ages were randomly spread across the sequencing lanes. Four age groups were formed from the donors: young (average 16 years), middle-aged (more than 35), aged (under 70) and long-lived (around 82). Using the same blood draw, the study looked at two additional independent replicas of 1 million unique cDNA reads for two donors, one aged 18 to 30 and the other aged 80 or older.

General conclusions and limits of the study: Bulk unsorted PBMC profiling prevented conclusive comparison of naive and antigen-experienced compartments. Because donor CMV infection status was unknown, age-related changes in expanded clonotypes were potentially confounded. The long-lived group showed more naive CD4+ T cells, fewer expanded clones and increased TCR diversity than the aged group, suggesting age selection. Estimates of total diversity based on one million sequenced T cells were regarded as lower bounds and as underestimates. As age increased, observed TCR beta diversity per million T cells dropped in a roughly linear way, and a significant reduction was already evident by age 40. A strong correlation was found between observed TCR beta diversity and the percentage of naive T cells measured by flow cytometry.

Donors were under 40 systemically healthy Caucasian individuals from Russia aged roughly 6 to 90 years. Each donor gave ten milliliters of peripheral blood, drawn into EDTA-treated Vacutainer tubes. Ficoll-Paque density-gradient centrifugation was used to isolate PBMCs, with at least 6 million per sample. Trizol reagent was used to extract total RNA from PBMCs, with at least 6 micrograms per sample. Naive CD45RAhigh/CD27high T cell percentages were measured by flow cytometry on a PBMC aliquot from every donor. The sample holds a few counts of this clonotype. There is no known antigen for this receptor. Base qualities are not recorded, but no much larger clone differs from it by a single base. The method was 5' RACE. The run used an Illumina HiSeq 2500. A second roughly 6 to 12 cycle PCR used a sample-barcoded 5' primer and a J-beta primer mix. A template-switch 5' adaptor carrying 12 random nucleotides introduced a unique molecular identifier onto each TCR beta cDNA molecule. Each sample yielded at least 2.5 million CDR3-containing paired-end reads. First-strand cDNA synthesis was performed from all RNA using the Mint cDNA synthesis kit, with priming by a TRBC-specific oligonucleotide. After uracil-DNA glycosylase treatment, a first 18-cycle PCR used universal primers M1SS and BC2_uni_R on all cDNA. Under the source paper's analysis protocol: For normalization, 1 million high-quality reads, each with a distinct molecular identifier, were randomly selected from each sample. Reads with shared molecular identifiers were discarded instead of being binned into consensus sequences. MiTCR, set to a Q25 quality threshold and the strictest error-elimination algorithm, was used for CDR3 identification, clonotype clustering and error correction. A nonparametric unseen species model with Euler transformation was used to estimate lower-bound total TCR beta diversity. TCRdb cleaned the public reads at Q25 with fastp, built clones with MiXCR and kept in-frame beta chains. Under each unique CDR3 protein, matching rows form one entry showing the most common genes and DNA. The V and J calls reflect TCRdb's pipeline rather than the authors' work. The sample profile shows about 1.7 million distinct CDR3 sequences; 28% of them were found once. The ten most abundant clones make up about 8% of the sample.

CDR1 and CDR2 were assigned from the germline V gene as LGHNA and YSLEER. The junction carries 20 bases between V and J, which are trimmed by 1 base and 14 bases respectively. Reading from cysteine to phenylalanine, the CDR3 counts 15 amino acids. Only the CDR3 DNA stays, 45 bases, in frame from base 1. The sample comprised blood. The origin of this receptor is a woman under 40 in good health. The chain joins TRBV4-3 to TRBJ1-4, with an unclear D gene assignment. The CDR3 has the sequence CASSQVPRTPAMLFF. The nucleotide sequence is TGCGCCAGCAGCCAAGTCCCAAGGACGCCAGCGATGCTGTTTTTT.